This is a list of T cell receptor beta chains from one sample in a study of blood T cell repertoires in COVID-19. Method: immunoSEQ multiplex PCR; TCRdb's copy keeps in-frame clones and lacks some. The sample has approximately 70,000 clones; 70% to 90% are singletons. The sample was peripheral blood. The receptors shown here come from a woman aged 70 to 79 with acute or convalescent COVID-19. Both conserved end residues are part of each CDR3. Each record gives: CDR3 length, J gene, D gene, clone size, V gene, CDR3 DNA, CDR3 protein. D genes are given only for firm matches. Rows give clone size only sometimes, using once, few, many, or a class for an expanded clone.

>13|TRBJ1-4|-|-|TRBV3-1/TRBV3-2
TGTGCCAGCAGGGGCTTCGGAAATGAAAAACTGTTTTTT
CASRGFGNEKLFF
>14|TRBJ2-5|-|-|TRBV5-6
TGTGCCAGCAGCTCCTGGGGGGTAGGGGAGACCCAGTACTTC
CASSSWGVGETQYF
>16|TRBJ1-2|TRBD1|-|TRBV18
TGTGCCAGCTCACCCGGGACAGGGGATAGAAACTATGGCTACACCTTC
CASSPGTGDRNYGYTF
>16|TRBJ1-1|TRBD1|few|TRBV19
TGTGCCAGTAGTATGATTCCCGACAGGGCGAACACTGAAGCTTTCTTT
CASSMIPDRANTEAFF
>16|TRBJ1-6|TRBD1|-|TRBV28
TGTGCCAGCAGTTCCCCACAGGGGGTTCGCGGGTCACCCCTCCACTTT
CASSSPQGVRGSPLHF
>15|TRBJ1-2|TRBD1|once|TRBV5-1
TGCGCCAGCAGCTTAGGGGACAGCGCTAACTATGGCTACACCTTC
CASSLGDSANYGYTF
>13|TRBJ1-2|TRBD1|-|TRBV9
TGTGCCAGCAGCGCCGGGACAGGGGATGGCTACACCTTC
CASSAGTGDGYTF
>14|TRBJ1-1|-|once|TRBV6-5
TGTGCCAGCAGCAGGGGCATTCAGAACACTGAAGCTTTCTTT
CASSRGIQNTEAFF
>15|TRBJ2-5|TRBD2|-|TRBV7-2
TGTGCCAGCAGCTTAGGGGTCGGGGGGCAAGAGACCCAGTACTTC
CASSLGVGGQETQYF
>16|TRBJ2-3|-|few|TRBV7-2
TGTGCCAGCAGCTGGGGACTTCCCGGGGGGCCAGATACGCAGTATTTT
CASSWGLPGGPDTQYF
>12|TRBJ2-3|-|-|TRBV7-2
TGTGCCAGCAGCTTAACGGGGGATACGCAGTATTTT
CASSLTGDTQYF
>15|TRBJ2-7|TRBD2|once|TRBV6-5
TGTGCCAGCAGCCCGCGACTAGCGGGGGCCTACGAGCAGTACTTC
CASSPRLAGAYEQYF
>15|TRBJ1-2|-|-|TRBV3-1/TRBV3-2
TGTGCCAGCAGCCAAGAGGGGGGGGGCCACTATGGCTACACCTTC
CASSQEGGGHYGYTF
>10|TRBJ2-7|-|-|TRBV27
TGTGCCCCCAGACACTACGAGCAGTACTTC
CAPRHYEQYF
>15|TRBJ2-1|TRBD1|-|TRBV27
TGTGCCAGCATGGGGGACAGGGAGGGCTTCAATGAGCAGTTCTTC
CASMGDREGFNEQFF
>15|TRBJ1-1|-|once|TRBV6-1
TGTGCCAGCAGTGACAAGGGACTGCCGAACACTGAAGCTTTCTTT
CASSDKGLPNTEAFF
>18|TRBJ2-5|TRBD2|-|TRBV5-8
TGTGCCAGCAGCAAAGGACTAGCGGGAGGTAACTCTTGGGAGACCCAGTACTTC
CASSKGLAGGNSWETQYF
>13|TRBJ1-1|-|once|TRBV20-1
TGCAGTGCTAGTAGGCAGGCGAACACTGAAGCTTTCTTT
CSASRQANTEAFF